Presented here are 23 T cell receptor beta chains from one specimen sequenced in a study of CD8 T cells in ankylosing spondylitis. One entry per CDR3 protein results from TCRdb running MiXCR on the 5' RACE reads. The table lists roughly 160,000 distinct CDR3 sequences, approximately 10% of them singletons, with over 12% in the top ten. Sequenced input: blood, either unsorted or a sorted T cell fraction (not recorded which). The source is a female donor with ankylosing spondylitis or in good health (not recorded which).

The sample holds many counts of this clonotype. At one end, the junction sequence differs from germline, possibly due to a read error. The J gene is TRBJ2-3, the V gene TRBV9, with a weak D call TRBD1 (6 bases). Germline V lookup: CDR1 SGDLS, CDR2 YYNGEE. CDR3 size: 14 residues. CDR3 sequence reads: CASSVQDIPQGWDF. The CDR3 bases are TGTGCCAGCAGCGTGCAGGATATTCCACAGGGTTGGGATTTT.

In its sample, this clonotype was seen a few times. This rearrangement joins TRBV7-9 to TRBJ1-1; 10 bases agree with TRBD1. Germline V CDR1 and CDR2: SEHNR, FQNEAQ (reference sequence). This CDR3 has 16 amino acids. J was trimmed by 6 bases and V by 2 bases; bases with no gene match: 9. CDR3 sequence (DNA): TGTGCCAGCAGCTTAATTGGCGGACAGGGGGATCCTGAAGCTTTCTTT. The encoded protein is CASSLIGGQGDPEAFF.

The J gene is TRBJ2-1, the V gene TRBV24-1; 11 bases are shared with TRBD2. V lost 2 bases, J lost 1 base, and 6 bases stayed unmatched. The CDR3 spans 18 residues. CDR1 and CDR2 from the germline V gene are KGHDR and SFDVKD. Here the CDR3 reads CATSDSRRTSGSYNEQFF. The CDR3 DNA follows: TGTGCCACCAGTGATTCGCGGAGGACTAGCGGGTCCTACAATGAGCAGTTCTTC.

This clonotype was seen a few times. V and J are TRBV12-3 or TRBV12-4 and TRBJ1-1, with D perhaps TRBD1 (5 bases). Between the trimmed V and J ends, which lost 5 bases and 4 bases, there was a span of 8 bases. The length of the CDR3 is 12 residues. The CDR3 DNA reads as TGTGCCAGCAGTGGGGACGGCACTGAAGCTTTCTTT. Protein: CASSGDGTEAFF.

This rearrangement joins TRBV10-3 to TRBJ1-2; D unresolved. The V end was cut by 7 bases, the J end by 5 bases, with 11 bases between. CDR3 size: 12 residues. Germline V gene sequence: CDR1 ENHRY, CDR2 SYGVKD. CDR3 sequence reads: CAITEGMYGYTF. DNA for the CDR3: TGTGCCATCACGGAAGGGATGTATGGCTACACCTTC.

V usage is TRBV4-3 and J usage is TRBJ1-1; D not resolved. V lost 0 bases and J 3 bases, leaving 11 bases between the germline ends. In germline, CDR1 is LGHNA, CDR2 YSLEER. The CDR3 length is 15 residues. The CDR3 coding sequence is TGCGCCAGCAGCCAAGATCGGGCGGGTGACACTGAAGCTTTCTTT. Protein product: CASSQDRAGDTEAFF.

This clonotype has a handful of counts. The CDR3 loop reads CASSWDEEGYGYTF. In nucleotides, the CDR3 is TGTGCCAGCAGTTGGGACGAGGAGGGCTATGGCTACACCTTC. The chain recombines TRBV12-3 or TRBV12-4 with TRBJ1-2; D may be TRBD1 (5 bases). With 4 bases removed from V and 4 bases from J, the gap between germline ends came to 13 bases. This CDR3 spans 14 amino acids.

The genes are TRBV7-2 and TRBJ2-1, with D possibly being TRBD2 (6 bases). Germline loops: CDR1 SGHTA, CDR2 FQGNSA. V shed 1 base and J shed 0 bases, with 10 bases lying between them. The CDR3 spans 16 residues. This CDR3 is CASSLVGTYSYNEQFF. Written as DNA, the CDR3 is TGTGCCAGCAGCTTAGTCGGGACTTACTCCTACAATGAGCAGTTCTTC.

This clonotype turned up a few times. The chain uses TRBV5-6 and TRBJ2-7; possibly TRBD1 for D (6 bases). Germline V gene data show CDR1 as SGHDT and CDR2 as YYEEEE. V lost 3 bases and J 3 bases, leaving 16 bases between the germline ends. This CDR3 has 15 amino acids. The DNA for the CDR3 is TGTGCCAGCAGCTCCGGCAGGGACATCTTCTACGAGCAGTACTTC. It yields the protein CASSSGRDIFYEQYF.

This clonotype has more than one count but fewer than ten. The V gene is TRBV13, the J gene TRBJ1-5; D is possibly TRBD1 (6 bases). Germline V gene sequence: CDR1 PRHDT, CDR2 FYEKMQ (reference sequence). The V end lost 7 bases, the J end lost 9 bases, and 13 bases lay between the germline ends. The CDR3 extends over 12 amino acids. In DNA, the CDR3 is TGTGCCAGCACCTTGGGGGCCGGGCCCCAGCATTTT. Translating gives CASTLGAGPQHF.

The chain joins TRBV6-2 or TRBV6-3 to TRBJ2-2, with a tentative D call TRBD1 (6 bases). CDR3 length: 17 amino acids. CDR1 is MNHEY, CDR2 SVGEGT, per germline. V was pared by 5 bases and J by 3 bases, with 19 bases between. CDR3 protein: CASSQGTEVQYTGELFF. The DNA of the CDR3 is TGTGCCAGCAGTCAGGGGACCGAAGTCCAATACACCGGGGAGCTGTTTTTT.

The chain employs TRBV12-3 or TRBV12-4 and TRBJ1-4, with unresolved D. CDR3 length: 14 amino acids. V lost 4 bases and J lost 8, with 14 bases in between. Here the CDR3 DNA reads TGTGCCAGCAGTTGGACCGGAGGGAGGGAAAAACTGTTTTTT. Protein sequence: CASSWTGGREKLFF.

CDR3 bases: TGCAGCGCCTATACAGGGGATCCTAATGAAAAACTGTTTTTT. It codes for CSAYTGDPNEKLFF. This chain connects TRBV29-1 to TRBJ1-4, with 7 bases matching TRBD1. Germline V gives CDR1 SQVTM, CDR2 ANQGSEA. The CDR3 spans 14 residues. The trim removed 7 bases at V and 3 bases at J, leaving 8 bases unmatched.

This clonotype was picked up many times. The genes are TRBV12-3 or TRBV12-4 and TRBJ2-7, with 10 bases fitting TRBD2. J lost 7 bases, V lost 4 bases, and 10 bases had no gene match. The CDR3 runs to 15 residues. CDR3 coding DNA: TGTGCCAGCAGTTCCGAGCGGGAGGGCCTGGGGGAGCAGTACTTC. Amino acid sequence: CASSSEREGLGEQYF.

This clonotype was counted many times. The CDR3 protein is CASSPPGDEETQYF. DNA for the CDR3: TGTGCCAGCAGCCCCCCGGGGGACGAAGAGACCCAGTACTTC. This chain uses TRBV13 with TRBJ2-5; a possible D gene is TRBD2 (6 bases). The CDR3 is made up of 14 amino acids. Germline CDR1 PRHDT, CDR2 FYEKMQ (reference sequence). Trimming left V 5 bases short and J 3 bases short, with 13 bases between.

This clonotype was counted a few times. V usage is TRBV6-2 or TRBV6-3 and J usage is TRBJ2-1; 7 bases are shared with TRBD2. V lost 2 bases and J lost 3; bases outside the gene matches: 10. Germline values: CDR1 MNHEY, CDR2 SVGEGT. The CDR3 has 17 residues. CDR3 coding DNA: TGTGCCAGCAGTTACGCGGGAGTCTACGAACTCTACAATGAGCAGTTCTTC. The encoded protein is CASSYAGVYELYNEQFF.

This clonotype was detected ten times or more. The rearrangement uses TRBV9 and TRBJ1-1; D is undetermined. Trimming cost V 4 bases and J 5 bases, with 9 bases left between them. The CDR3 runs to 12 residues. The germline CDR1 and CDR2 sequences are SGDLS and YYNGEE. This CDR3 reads CASSPSDTEAFF. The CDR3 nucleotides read TGTGCCAGCAGCCCCTCCGATACTGAAGCTTTCTTT. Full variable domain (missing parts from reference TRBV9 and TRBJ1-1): DSGVTQTPKHLITATGQRVTLRCSPRSGDLSVYWYQQSLDQGLQFLIQYYNGEERAKGNILERFSAQQFPDLHSELNLSSLELGDSALYFCASSPSDTEAFFGQGTRLTVV.

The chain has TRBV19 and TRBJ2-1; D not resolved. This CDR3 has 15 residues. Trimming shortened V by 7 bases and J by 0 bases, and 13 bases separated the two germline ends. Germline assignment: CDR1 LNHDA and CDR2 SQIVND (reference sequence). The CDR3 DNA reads TGTGCCAGTAAGGTCTCCTCTAGCTCCTACAATGAGCAGTTCTTC. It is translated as CASKVSSSSYNEQFF.

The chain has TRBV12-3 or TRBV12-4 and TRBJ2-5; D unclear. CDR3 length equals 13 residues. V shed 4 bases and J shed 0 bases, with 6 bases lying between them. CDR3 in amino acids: CASSSRDQETQYF. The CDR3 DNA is TGTGCCAGCAGTTCCCGGGACCAAGAGACCCAGTACTTC.

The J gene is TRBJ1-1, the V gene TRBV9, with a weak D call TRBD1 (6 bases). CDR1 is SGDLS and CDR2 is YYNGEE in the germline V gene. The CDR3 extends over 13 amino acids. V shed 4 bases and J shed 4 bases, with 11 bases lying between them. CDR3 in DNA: TGTGCCAGCAGCTCCACAGGGCTCACTGAAGCTTTCTTT. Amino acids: CASSSTGLTEAFF.

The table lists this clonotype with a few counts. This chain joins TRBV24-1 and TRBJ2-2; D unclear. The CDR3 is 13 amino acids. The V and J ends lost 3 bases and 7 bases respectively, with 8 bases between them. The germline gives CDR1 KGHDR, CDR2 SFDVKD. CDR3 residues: CATSDGKGGELFF. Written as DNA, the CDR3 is TGTGCCACCAGTGATGGAAAAGGCGGGGAGCTGTTTTTT.

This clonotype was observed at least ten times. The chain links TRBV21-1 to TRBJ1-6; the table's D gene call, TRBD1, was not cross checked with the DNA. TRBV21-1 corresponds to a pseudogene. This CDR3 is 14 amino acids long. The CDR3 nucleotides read TGTGCCAGCAGCGAGTGCGCCGGAAATTCACCCCTCCACTTT. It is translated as CASSECAGNSPLHF.

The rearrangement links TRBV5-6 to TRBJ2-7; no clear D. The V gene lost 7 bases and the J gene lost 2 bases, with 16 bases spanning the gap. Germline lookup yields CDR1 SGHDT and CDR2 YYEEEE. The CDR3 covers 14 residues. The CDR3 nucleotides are TGTGCCAGCGGATATCGGACCGAAGCCTACGAGCAGTACTTC. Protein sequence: CASGYRTEAYEQYF.